This TCR beta chain originates from a study of shared clonotypes between healthy human individuals. Study-wide context: Donors, aged 18 to 49, were a couple of women and a few men.

Repertoires were generated with immunoSEQ multiplex PCR, while TCRdb's copy carries only in-frame clones and drops some. The table includes roughly 1,100,000 clones, more than 65% detected once. The sequenced sample was memory CD4+ T cells sorted from blood. Subset meaning: CD45RA-negative fraction. The sequence derives from a man in his late teens or twenties in good health.

The chain's CDR3 is CAWSVRTGGGGEKLFF. The CDR3 coding sequence is TGTGCCTGGAGTGTTAGGACAGGGGGCGGAGGGGAAAAACTGTTTTTT. The rearrangement links TRBV30 to TRBJ1-4; 11 positions agree with TRBD1. The CDR3 totals 16 residues. The V and J ends lost 0 bases and 8 bases, in that order; junction bases with no gene match: 8. In germline, CDR1 is GTSNPN, CDR2 SVGIG (reference sequence).